This note documents a single T cell receptor beta chain sequence. Its cognate antigen is unknown. It was with 60 Vbeta and 13 Jbeta primers that the PCR ran. Authors' analysis steps: An analysis performed later counted roughly 79 million unique TCR beta chains (roughly 10 million of them shared). Repertoires were generated with immunoSEQ multiplex PCR, while TCRdb's copy carries only in-frame clones and drops some. The V and J calls and clone size were taken over from that table, and D and trimming were inferred from the DNA. Found here are 120,000 or so clones, approximately 80% of them singletons; the top ten hold about 6%. Germline lookup yields CDR1 MGHRA and CDR2 YSYEKL. The V segment lost 5 bases and the J segment 2 bases; nucleotides outside the gene matches: 4. CDR3 length: 14 amino acids. This entry is derived from a study of cytomegalovirus exposure and HLA in healthy donors. Findings and caveats of the study: A later look showed TCR association rates differing by HLA locus, highest for DRB1 and lowest for HLA-C. Later work associated 16,951 TCR beta sequences with HLA alleles at 0.05 false discovery rate.

Sequencing was done on a sample of PBMCs. The chain recombines TRBV4-1 with TRBJ2-7; TRBD1 agrees at 9 bases. This sequence originates from a young man in good health and CMV-seropositive. DNA of the CDR3: TGCGCCAGCAGCTCCCGGACAGGGGCCTACGAGCAGTACTTC. It translates to CASSSRTGAYEQYF.